The next 29 T cell receptor beta chains were all read from a single sample in a study of Ad26.COV2.S vaccination and SARS-CoV-2 variants. This table comes from immunoSEQ multiplex PCR, and its TCRdb copy is limited to in-frame clones, with some not included. The table shows around 450,000 clones, with 89% occurring only once. Treatment of the sample: about 20 received Ad26.COV2.S at low or high dose, single or two shots; about 5 received placebo; per-sample allocation not given. Sampling took place 63 days after the first vaccine or placebo injection. The specimen was peripheral blood, collected in a trial of Ad26.COV2.S vaccine versus placebo. These receptors were obtained from a person aged 18 to 59 who received the Ad26.COV2.S COVID-19 vaccine or a placebo.

V usage is TRBV7-2 and J usage is TRBJ1-6, with D possibly TRBD1 on 6 matching bases. The CDR3 sequence is 14 residues long. Trimming cost V 5 bases and J 8 bases, with 13 bases left between them. Germline-derived CDR1 and CDR2 are SGHTA and FQGNSA. CDR3 nucleotides: TGTGCCAGCAGCACCGGGACAATCCATTCACCCCTCCACTTT. This codes for CASSTGTIHSPLHF.

This chain uses TRBV24-1 with TRBJ2-3; D gene unclear. Per the germline V gene, CDR1 is KGHDR and CDR2 is SFDVKD. The CDR3 is 16 residues long. The germline V and J ends were trimmed by 6 bases and 1 base, with 16 bases remaining between them. DNA for the CDR3: TGTGCCACCAGTTCCCCCGGCGACGGTGGCACAGATACGCAGTATTTT. Amino acid sequence: CATSSPGDGGTDTQYF.

The rearrangement uses TRBV4-3 and TRBJ2-6; no reliable D call. CDR1 LGHNA and CDR2 YSLEER come from the germline V gene. V gave up 6 bases and J gave up 0 bases, with 21 bases separating them. The CDR3 extends over 19 amino acids. Written as DNA, the CDR3 is TGCGCCAGCAGTTCCGCCTTGGGGATATACGGCTCTGGGGCCAACGTCCTGACTTTC. Residues: CASSSALGIYGSGANVLTF.

J is TRBJ1-1 and V is TRBV14; unclear D gene. Per the germline V gene, CDR1 is SGHDN and CDR2 is FVKESK. Trimming took 7 bases from V and 1 from J, leaving 10 bases between them. The length of the CDR3 is 13 residues. The CDR3 sequence is CASTWGSNTEAFF. CDR3 bases: TGTGCCAGCACCTGGGGATCGAACACTGAAGCTTTCTTT.

The chain joins TRBV5-4 to TRBJ2-7, with D perhaps TRBD1 (6 bases). The CDR3 extends over 14 amino acids. From germline, CDR1 is SGHNT and CDR2 YYREEE (reference sequence). Trimming removed 0 bases from V and 7 bases from J, with 14 bases in between. The DNA for the CDR3 is TGTGCCAGCAGCTTGGATACAGGGCCAAATGAGCAGTACTTC. Translating gives CASSLDTGPNEQYF.

The V gene is TRBV6-5, the J gene TRBJ1-5; 7 bases line up with TRBD1. CDR1 and CDR2 (germline): MNHEY, SVGAGI. This CDR3 spans 14 amino acids. J gave up 2 bases and V 6 bases, and 4 bases lay outside the gene matches. CDR3 DNA sequence: TGTGCCAGCAGCTCGACAGGGCGCAATCAGCCCCAGCATTTT. This sequence encodes CASSSTGRNQPQHF.

The chain has TRBV28 and TRBJ1-5, with D possibly matching TRBD1 (5 bases). The CDR3 has 12 residues. V dropped 5 bases and J dropped 8 bases, with 10 bases sitting between them. Germline assignment: CDR1 MDHEN and CDR2 SYDVKM. CDR3 region: CASSLTGEPQHF. DNA of the CDR3: TGTGCCAGCAGTCTAACAGGTGAGCCCCAGCATTTT.

The rearrangement joins TRBV10-3 to TRBJ1-3, with D perhaps TRBD1 (5 bases). V was shortened by 6 bases and J by 4 bases, with 10 bases between the two germline ends. The CDR3 consists of 13 residues. Germline V lookup: CDR1 ENHRY, CDR2 SYGVKD. The CDR3 loop reads CAIRGRQGNTIYF. CDR3 bases: TGTGCCATCAGGGGACGACAAGGAAACACCATATATTTT.

The J gene is TRBJ1-1, the V gene TRBV6-2 or TRBV6-3; no definite D call. The CDR3 is made up of 14 amino acids. The germline V gene encodes CDR1 MNHEY and CDR2 SVGEGT. The germline V and J ends were trimmed by 5 bases and 1 base, with 11 bases remaining between them. CDR3 sequence: CASSIRLENTEAFF. Written as DNA, the CDR3 is TGTGCCAGCAGTATCCGGTTGGAGAACACTGAAGCTTTCTTT.

The genes are TRBV7-2 and TRBJ2-3; D might be TRBD2 (5 bases). There are 15 residues in the CDR3. In germline, CDR1 is SGHTA, CDR2 FQGNSA. Trimming removed 3 bases at V and 0 bases at J, with 10 bases between. The CDR3 sequence is CASSLDWTSTDTQYF. In nucleotides, the CDR3 is TGTGCCAGCAGCTTGGACTGGACTAGCACAGATACGCAGTATTTT.

The chain couples TRBV5-1 to TRBJ2-3; either TRBD1 or TRBD2 may supply D (5 bases each). The CDR3 totals 20 residues. Trimming took 0 bases from V and 0 from J, leaving 23 bases between them. From germline, CDR1 is SGHRS and CDR2 YFSETQ. The chain's CDR3 is CASSLAGPRSFRESTDTQYF. Written as DNA, the CDR3 is TGCGCCAGCAGCTTGGCGGGGCCACGGTCCTTCAGAGAGAGCACAGATACGCAGTATTTT.

This sequence joins TRBV28 and TRBJ1-2, with unresolved D. V was clipped by 5 bases and J by 3 bases, with 10 bases between them. Germline lookup yields CDR1 MDHEN and CDR2 SYDVKM. The CDR3 spans 13 residues. Here the CDR3 DNA reads TGTGCCAGCAGTAAAGGGCGGGACTATGGCTACACCTTC. Residues: CASSKGRDYGYTF.

The chain uses TRBV6-5 and TRBJ1-2; D uncertain. The CDR3 totals 15 residues. The ends were cut back, 0 bases at V and 4 bases at J, with 12 bases in the middle. The germline V gene has CDR1 MNHEY and CDR2 SVGAGI. CDR3 protein: CASSYSIYPLYGYTF. In DNA, the CDR3 is TGTGCCAGCAGTTACTCGATTTATCCCCTCTATGGCTACACCTTC.

The chain uses TRBV6-6 and TRBJ1-1; D remains ambiguous. CDR1 and CDR2 (germline): MNHNY, SVGAGI (reference sequence). The CDR3 extends over 15 amino acids. V was pared by 4 bases and J by 0 bases, with 12 bases between. CDR3 coding DNA: TGTGCCAGCAGTTTTACTCAGAACTTGAACACTGAAGCTTTCTTT. It translates to CASSFTQNLNTEAFF.

The rearrangement links TRBV25-1 to TRBJ2-3; 8 nucleotides agree with TRBD1. The J segment lost 3 bases and the V segment lost 2 bases, leaving 7 bases of the junction unmatched. The CDR3 contains 16 residues. The germline gives CDR1 MGHDK, CDR2 SYGVNS. The CDR3 loop is CASSERTGLSTDTQYF. CDR3 nucleotides: TGTGCCAGCAGTGAAAGGACAGGGCTTTCAACAGATACGCAGTATTTT.

V usage is TRBV18 and J usage is TRBJ1-3, with 8 bases matching TRBD1. The CDR3 sequence is 15 residues long. Germline V gives CDR1 KGHSH, CDR2 LQKENI. V gave up 4 bases and J gave up 4 bases; unmatched junction bases: 6. The chain's CDR3 is CASSLGQGGGNTIYF. The DNA of the CDR3 is TGTGCCAGCTCACTAGGACAGGGTGGAGGAAACACCATATATTTT.

V and J are TRBV18 and TRBJ1-2; weak D call: TRBD1 (5 bases). Per the germline V gene, CDR1 is KGHSH and CDR2 is LQKENI. The CDR3 is 14 residues long. Trimming took 3 bases from V and 5 from J, leaving 13 bases between them. The CDR3 region is CASSPGGFLYGYTF. For the CDR3, the DNA is TGTGCCAGCTCACCCGGGGGTTTCCTGTATGGCTACACCTTC.

Only a few counts were recorded for this clone. J is TRBJ1-6 and V is TRBV25-1, with 7 bases lining up with TRBD1. Germline values: CDR1 MGHDK, CDR2 SYGVNS. The CDR3 is 15 residues long. V lost 3 bases to trimming and J lost 10 bases; unmatched junction nucleotides: 9. This CDR3 is CASSDRGGEVSPLHF. The CDR3 DNA is TGTGCCAGCAGTGATCGAGGGGGCGAGGTCTCACCCCTCCACTTT. The full variable domain, its missing parts supplied by reference TRBV25-1 and TRBJ1-6, is EADIYQTPRYLVIGTGKKITLECSQTMGHDKMYWYQQDPGMELHLIHYSYGVNSTEKGDLSSESTVSRIRTEHFPLTLESARPSHTSQYLCASSDRGGEVSPLHFGNGTRLTVT.

The rearrangement uses TRBV28 and TRBJ2-7; D is perhaps TRBD2 (6 bases). The V end was cut by 4 bases, the J end by 3 bases, with 13 bases between. Germline-derived CDR1 and CDR2 are MDHEN and SYDVKM. This CDR3 is 14 amino acids long. CDR3 coding DNA: TGTGCCAGCAGTTGGGGGAGGAGGATCTACGAGCAGTACTTC. Its translation is CASSWGRRIYEQYF.

This clone was seen just once. Other nucleotide sequences in the sample specify the same CDR3. The rearrangement links TRBV7-2 to TRBJ1-1; TRBD1 agrees at 7 bases. The CDR3 contains 13 residues. Germline-derived CDR1 and CDR2 are SGHTA and FQGNSA. Trimming removed 5 bases from V and 1 base from J; junction bases left unmatched: 1. The DNA for the CDR3 is TGTGCCAGCAGCAGACAGGGGAACACTGAAGCTTTCTTT. Encoded protein: CASSRQGNTEAFF.

The CDR3 here is CASSEYAEEAFF. In nucleotides, the CDR3 is TGTGCCAGCAGTGAATATGCGGAAGAAGCTTTCTTT. The rearrangement uses TRBV6-1 and TRBJ1-1; D gene unclear. Germline V gene data show CDR1 as MNHNS and CDR2 as SASEGT. This CDR3 is built from 12 residues. The V and J ends lost 2 bases and 8 bases respectively, with 9 bases between them.

The V and J genes are TRBV4-1 and TRBJ1-1, with D uncertain. The CDR3 has 14 amino acids. Germline V gene lookup returns CDR1 MGHRA and CDR2 YSYEKL. V lost 1 base and J 5 bases, leaving 11 bases between the germline ends. The CDR3 bases are TGCGCCAGCAGCCAAGTAGGTAGTGGGACTGAAGCTTTCTTT. This sequence encodes CASSQVGSGTEAFF.

This chain connects TRBV5-1 to TRBJ2-1, with 7 bases lining up with TRBD1. CDR3 length equals 17 residues. Per germline, CDR1 SGHRS and CDR2 YFSETQ. V was pared by 0 bases and J by 7 bases, with 13 bases of the junction left unmatched. CDR3 protein: CASSLEGAPGQLNEQFF. The CDR3 DNA reads as TGCGCCAGCAGCTTGGAGGGCGCCCCGGGACAGTTGAATGAGCAGTTCTTC.

The chain employs TRBV11-3 and TRBJ2-2; 7 bases are shared with TRBD1. Germline values: CDR1 SGHNT, CDR2 YENEEA. The CDR3 sequence is 17 residues long. Trimming cost V 1 base and J 2 bases; bases outside gene matches: 7. CDR3 sequence (DNA): TGTGCCAGCAGCTTAGGGGCTCGGACAGGAAACACCGGGGAGCTGTTTTTT. It yields the protein CASSLGARTGNTGELFF.

This chain joins TRBV5-1 and TRBJ2-1, with D hard to call. The germline V gene encodes CDR1 SGHRS and CDR2 YFSETQ. The CDR3 extends over 14 amino acids. V dropped 2 bases and J dropped 0 bases, with 6 bases sitting between them. In DNA, the CDR3 is TGCGCCAGCAGCTTTGGCAACTCCTACAATGAGCAGTTCTTC. It encodes CASSFGNSYNEQFF.

CDR3 region: CASSEASLYNEQFF. DNA of the CDR3: TGTGCCAGCAGTGAAGCCAGTCTCTACAATGAGCAGTTCTTC. The chain combines TRBV2 with TRBJ2-1; D unresolved. This CDR3 comprises 14 residues. Trimming took 0 bases from V and 3 from J, leaving 6 bases between them. The germline CDR1 and CDR2 sequences are SNHLY and FYNNEI.

This chain connects TRBV27 to TRBJ2-1; D gene unclear. The V and J ends lost 7 bases and 0 bases respectively, with 13 bases between them. Germline CDR1 reads MNHEY; CDR2 reads SMNVEV (reference sequence). This CDR3 region has 15 residues. The CDR3, as DNA: TGTGCCAGCACTAACATACCGAGCTCCTACAATGAGCAGTTCTTC. Translated: CASTNIPSSYNEQFF.

V is TRBV5-5 and J is TRBJ1-6, with D tentatively TRBD1 (5 bases). CDR3 length: 18 residues. With 1 base removed from V and 14 bases from J, the gap between germline ends came to 28 bases. Germline assignment: CDR1 SGHKS and CDR2 YYEKEE (reference sequence). The CDR3 here is CASSLPLIPQSGVSTLHF. In nucleotides, the CDR3 is TGTGCCAGCAGCTTGCCGCTCATTCCGCAATCGGGGGTATCCACCCTCCACTTT.

V gene TRBV28 combines with J gene TRBJ1-5, with a tentative D call TRBD1 (5 bases). The V gene's germline CDR1 is MDHEN and CDR2 SYDVKM. CDR3 length: 13 amino acids. V lost 4 bases, J lost 5 bases, and 9 bases lay in between. CDR3 region: CASSWGDDQPQHF. DNA of the CDR3: TGTGCCAGCAGTTGGGGGGACGATCAGCCCCAGCATTTT. The full variable domain, its missing parts supplied by reference TRBV28 and TRBJ1-5, is DVKVTQSSRYLVKRTGEKVFLECVQDMDHENMFWYRQDPGLGLRLIYFSYDVKMKEKGDIPEGYSVSREKKERFSLILESASTNQTSMYLCASSWGDDQPQHFGDGTRLSIL.